The present entry profiles one T cell receptor beta chain with its context. The antigen remains unidentified. This record belongs to a study of T cell responses to AZD1222 COVID-19 vaccine. Across the whole study: Researchers grouped second doses given at about 4 or about 12 weeks into one pool. Whole-study results and caveats: Spike-specific TCR depth and breadth grew after two AZD1222 doses. Mostly white British, mostly female donors; authors suggested clonal diversity may be underestimated.

The germline V and J ends were trimmed by 4 bases and 7 bases, with 13 bases remaining between them. Per germline, CDR1 MGHRA and CDR2 YSYEKL. The CDR3 contains 14 residues. TCRdb's table, derived via immunoSEQ multiplex PCR, lists solely in-frame clones and lacks some. The sample lists 130,000 to 150,000 clones, less than 95% occurring once. Sample: peripheral blood, taken on day 0 of AZD1222 vaccination. This clonotype was sampled from an adult in good health. V and J are TRBV4-1 and TRBJ1-4; D possibly corresponds to TRBD1 (5 bases). The CDR3 DNA is TGCGCCAGCAGCCTCCGGGACGGTCGTGAAAAACTGTTTTTT. It codes for CASSLRDGREKLFF.